This T cell receptor (beta chain) came from a study of beta chain features in type 1 diabetes. General study results and limits: TCRB repertoires of naive, central memory and Treg cells appeared more similar among patients than among healthy donors. Among all four CD4+ subsets, Type 1 diabetes patients had TCRB CDR3s that were moderately but significantly shorter.

The J segment lost 4 bases and the V segment lost 8 bases, leaving 7 bases of the junction unmatched. Germline V gene lookup returns CDR1 SQVTM and CDR2 ANQGSEA. This CDR3 has 14 amino acids. Only a few counts were recorded for this clone. What it binds is unknown. Investigators reverse transcribed all isolated RNA, so they sequenced expressed TCRB transcripts. Sequenced by immunoSEQ multiplex PCR; TCRdb stores in-frame clones only, minus some. This sample has 350,000 to 400,000 clones, with about 14% found just once. Sequences were obtained from naive CD4+ T cells from blood. This rearrangement joins TRBV29-1 to TRBJ2-5, with 13 bases lining up with TRBD2. This receptor was identified in a woman under 30 in good health. The CDR3 spells CSLRTSGRGETQYF. The CDR3 DNA is TGCAGCTTGCGGACTAGCGGGAGAGGAGAGACCCAGTACTTC.